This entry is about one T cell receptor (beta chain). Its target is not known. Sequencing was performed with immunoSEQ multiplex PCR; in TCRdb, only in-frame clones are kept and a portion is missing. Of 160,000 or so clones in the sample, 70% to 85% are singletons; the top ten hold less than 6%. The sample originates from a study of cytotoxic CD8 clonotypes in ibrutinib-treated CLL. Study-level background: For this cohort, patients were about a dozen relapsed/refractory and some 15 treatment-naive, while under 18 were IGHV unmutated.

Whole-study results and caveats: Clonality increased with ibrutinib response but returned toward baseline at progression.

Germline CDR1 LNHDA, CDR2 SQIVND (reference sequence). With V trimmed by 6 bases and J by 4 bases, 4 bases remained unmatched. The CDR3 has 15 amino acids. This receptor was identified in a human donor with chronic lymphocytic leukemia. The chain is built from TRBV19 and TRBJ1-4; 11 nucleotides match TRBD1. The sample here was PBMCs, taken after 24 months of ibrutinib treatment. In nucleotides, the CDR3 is TGTGCCAGTAGGCCGGGACAGGGGGATAATGAAAAACTGTTTTTT. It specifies CASRPGQGDNEKLFF.